Listed below are T cell receptor beta chains from one sample, sequenced in a study of OX40 agonist ivuxolimab in advanced cancers. The protocol was immunoSEQ multiplex PCR, while the TCRdb copy is restricted to in-frame clones and leaves out a portion. The sample gives tens of thousands of clones, about 76% of which show up once; about 6.4% is in the top ten. The sequenced sample was CD4+ or CD8+ T cells sorted from blood, obtained in a trial of the OX40 agonist ivuxolimab. The receptor set was obtained from an adult with an advanced solid tumor such as melanoma, head and neck, liver or kidney cancer. CDR3s include the opening cysteine and the closing phenylalanine or tryptophan. The order of the fields is V gene, CDR3 protein.

v_call: TRBV6-5
cdr3_aa: CASSYPGQGPGELFF

v_call: TRBV9
cdr3_aa: CASSVGQSYEQYF

v_call: TRBV19
cdr3_aa: CASSLRTNPIYEQYF

v_call: TRBV19
cdr3_aa: CATHWGGSFSGANVLTF

v_call: TRBV19
cdr3_aa: CASSMVSGETGELFF

v_call: TRBV11-1
cdr3_aa: CASSLGGLAGSSYEQYF

v_call: TRBV9
cdr3_aa: CASRLTGANTGELFF

v_call: TRBV2
cdr3_aa: CASRTTAMNTEAFF

v_call: TRBV6-4
cdr3_aa: CASSGTPGPLEQYF

v_call: TRBV6-6
cdr3_aa: CASSYLENTEAFF

v_call: TRBV9
cdr3_aa: CASSVGGTGDYEQYF

v_call: TRBV28
cdr3_aa: CASSPLSGKNEQYF

v_call: TRBV7-9
cdr3_aa: CASSPTRVSSYNEQFF

v_call: TRBV4-1
cdr3_aa: CASSQDPGVNTEAFF

v_call: TRBV29-1
cdr3_aa: CSVAGVGAKLDQPQHF

v_call: TRBV29-1
cdr3_aa: CSVEGTSVYNEQFF

v_call: TRBV27
cdr3_aa: CASRLVGYSYNEQFF

v_call: TRBV5-4
cdr3_aa: CASSEGYEQYF

v_call: TRBV2
cdr3_aa: CASSVGQGMNTEAFF

v_call: TRBV14
cdr3_aa: CASSQNQGAIIPAQETQYF

v_call: TRBV2
cdr3_aa: CASIGLASSTDTQYF

v_call: TRBV4-2
cdr3_aa: CASSQELADNEQFF

v_call: TRBV4-1
cdr3_aa: CASSQAEGTGNTIYF

v_call: TRBV27
cdr3_aa: CASSPGQGFRGYTF

v_call: TRBV27
cdr3_aa: CASSWGFGEKLFF

v_call: TRBV4-1
cdr3_aa: CASSQGVGAFF

v_call: TRBV9
cdr3_aa: CASSSGGALETQYF

v_call: TRBV5-4
cdr3_aa: CASSIHRGDYGYTF

v_call: TRBV9
cdr3_aa: CASSPPGGQNTEAFF

v_call: TRBV27
cdr3_aa: CASSFQEYTGELFF

v_call: TRBV25-1
cdr3_aa: CASSDITGELFF

v_call: TRBV2
cdr3_aa: CASSEETSYNEQFF

v_call: TRBV27
cdr3_aa: CASSLGQGTGYTF

v_call: TRBV4-3
cdr3_aa: CASSQERSVTNTGELFF

v_call: TRBV6-5
cdr3_aa: CASSYSLAGEGETQYF

v_call: TRBV7-6
cdr3_aa: CASSLETGTLYGYTF

v_call: TRBV13
cdr3_aa: CASSLGATNEKLFF

v_call: TRBV27
cdr3_aa: CASSPQGSGNTIYF